This entry describes one TCR beta chain. Its matching antigen is unknown. Trimming stripped 6 bases from V and 0 bases from J, with 11 bases between. The CDR3 loop spans 14 amino acids. This specimen comes from a study of T-cell memory formation after mild COVID-19. Study-level points and caveats: Some SARS-CoV-2-responding clones were already detected in memory before infection. Among CD4+ contracting clones, most were CM and EM, and CD8+ ones EMRA. Later expanders leaned CD4+, whereas clones that contracted between day 15 and 85 were balanced CD4/CD8.

A 5'RACE reaction primed in the constant segment made cDNA libraries of TCR alpha and TCR beta, and these carried sample barcodes and UMIs. TCRdb fed the 5' RACE reads into MiXCR, producing one record per CDR3 protein. The data hold about 600,000 distinct CDR3 sequences, with roughly 20% observed a single time. The TCR sequence derives from an adult woman who had mild COVID-19 (a few samples of this study predate the infection). Cell type and time point are not known. Sequenced material: PBMCs or a T cell subset sorted from them (not recorded which). This sequence joins TRBV12-3 or TRBV12-4 and TRBJ1-1; D is undetermined. CDR3 in DNA: TGTGCCAGCAGGGGAACAGCAATGAACACTGAAGCTTTCTTT. Amino acids: CASRGTAMNTEAFF.